The 5 T cell receptor beta chains in this list originate from one sample, sequenced in a study of blood T cells in healthy people across ages. For the second PCR, which ran for about 6 to 11 cycles, a sample-barcoded 5' primer and a J-beta primer mix were used. From the 5' RACE reads, TCRdb called clonotypes with MiXCR, one entry per CDR3 protein. The repertoire consists of about 1.4 million distinct CDR3 sequences, with approximately 59% occurring once and the leading ten covering 6.7%. The sample consisted of blood. All receptors come from a man younger than 35 in good health.

This clonotype was recorded a few times. This rearrangement joins TRBV12-3 or TRBV12-4 to TRBJ2-5, with D possibly being TRBD2 (6 bases). The V gene lost 7 bases and the J gene lost 5 bases, with 11 bases spanning the gap. The CDR3 is 12 residues long. CDR3 in amino acids: CASTGGMETQYF. CDR3 coding DNA: TGTGCCAGCACTGGGGGGATGGAGACCCAGTACTTC.

This clonotype has only one observation. This rearrangement joins TRBV3-1 to TRBJ2-3; 8 bases are a match to TRBD2. Germline V gene lookup returns CDR1 LGHDT and CDR2 YNNKEL (reference sequence). J lost 7 bases, V lost 0 bases, and 9 bases had no gene match. CDR3 length equals 16 residues. CDR3 protein: CASSQDHSGGVNTQYF. The DNA of the CDR3 is TGTGCCAGCAGCCAAGATCACAGCGGGGGAGTAAATACGCAGTATTTT.

With respect to this clonotype: One junction end does not reproduce the germline sequence, and a read error may be involved. The chain couples TRBV6-5 to TRBJ2-1; unclear D gene. This CDR3 spans 13 amino acids. Germline values: CDR1 MNHEY, CDR2 SVGAGI. CDR3 nucleotides: TGCGCCAGCAGTTACGGCGCCGCCAATGAGCAGTTCTTC. It specifies CASSYGAANEQFF.

The gene calls are TRBV14 and TRBJ2-1, with a weak D call TRBD2 (6 bases). Germline V CDR1 and CDR2: SGHDN, FVKESK. The CDR3 has 15 amino acids. V gave up 5 bases and J gave up 7 bases, with 18 bases separating them. This chain's CDR3 is CASSSRLGDFNEQFF. The CDR3 DNA reads TGTGCCAGCAGCTCCAGACTAGGGGACTTTAATGAGCAGTTCTTC.

The chain joins TRBV10-3 to TRBJ1-2; 11 nucleotides line up with TRBD1. The germline V gene encodes CDR1 ENHRY and CDR2 SYGVKD. V dropped 4 bases and J dropped 8; count of bases not matched to a gene: 6. This CDR3 is 14 amino acids long. In DNA, the CDR3 is TGTGCCATCAGTGTGGACAGGGGGCTTAAGGGCTACACCTTC. This translates into CAISVDRGLKGYTF.